These 26 T cell receptor beta chains were all obtained from the same sample, sequenced in a study of T cell repertoires in aging, cancer and after chemotherapy (dated by TCRdb to between 2018 and 2020). TCR beta rearrangements were amplified from genomic DNA extracted from peripheral blood rather than from sorted cells or RNA. Reads for this sample came from an Illumina MiSeq. Rearranged TRB sequences spanning V, D and J segments were amplified in a multiplex touch-down PCR with a mixed TRB-A/B primer pool. Through fastp at Q25 and MiXCR, TCRdb rebuilt clones from the public reads, retaining in-frame beta chains. CDR3 protein sequences are deduplicated, and each keeps its most common genes and DNA. For this sample there are almost 5,000 distinct CDR3 sequences; 38% appear just once. The ten largest clones represent over 45% of the sample. The sample was blood. The receptors shown here come from a human donor with a blood cancer.

This clonotype was counted only a few times. V is TRBV4-2 and J is TRBJ1-2, with D unclear. Trimming left V 3 bases short and J 8 bases short, with 13 bases between. CDR1 LGHNA and CDR2 YNFKEQ come from the germline V gene. The CDR3 contains 13 residues. The CDR3 sequence: CASSQTNFGGYTF. In DNA form, the CDR3 reads TGTGCCAGCAGCCAGACAAACTTCGGGGGCTACACCTTC.

This clonotype was recorded a few times. V is TRBV6-5 and J is TRBJ2-1, with TRBD2 as a possible D gene (5 bases). Trimming took 2 bases from V and 9 from J, leaving 11 bases between them. The CDR3 consists of 13 residues. Germline lookup yields CDR1 MNHEY and CDR2 SVGAGI. The CDR3 region has the DNA TGTGCCAGCAGTTACCCAGGAGGTGCTGAGCAGTTCTTC. This encodes CASSYPGGAEQFF.

The chain joins TRBV20-1 to TRBJ2-1, with D unresolved. V lost 1 base to trimming and J lost 3 bases, with 13 bases between them. Germline V gene lookup returns CDR1 DFQATT and CDR2 SNEGSKA (reference sequence). This CDR3 is 15 amino acids long. The CDR3 sequence is CSARAGLPLYNEQFF. The CDR3 region has the DNA TGCAGTGCTAGAGCAGGCCTCCCCCTCTACAATGAGCAGTTCTTC.

The rearrangement uses TRBV6-1 and TRBJ2-5; 10 bases map to TRBD2. Germline V gives CDR1 MNHNS, CDR2 SASEGT. The CDR3 sequence is 19 residues long. J was trimmed by 9 bases and V by 1 base; bases with no gene match: 20. This chain's CDR3 is CASSEGASGGPTGRQAQYF. DNA of the CDR3: TGTGCCAGCAGTGAAGGCGCTAGCGGGGGCCCTACAGGGCGGCAGGCCCAGTACTTC.

The CDR3 bases are TGTGCCAGCAGCCCCACGCCCCCGGGACAGGATTATGGCTACACCTTC. Translating gives CASSPTPPGQDYGYTF. V is TRBV5-6 and J is TRBJ1-2; 8 bases map to TRBD1. The junction had 13 bases not matched to a gene; V was cut back by 4 bases and J by 5 bases. The CDR3 has 16 residues. Looked up from germline, CDR1 is SGHDT and CDR2 is YYEEEE.

The V gene is TRBV5-1, the J gene TRBJ2-7; D is unclear. The CDR3 covers 13 residues. Germline V gene lookup returns CDR1 SGHRS and CDR2 YFSETQ. Trimming took 2 bases from V and 3 from J, leaving 9 bases between them. CDR3 sequence (DNA): TGCGCCAGCAGCTTAGACGGCTACTACGAGCAGTACGTC. It translates to CASSLDGYYEQYV.

This sequence joins TRBV6-1 and TRBJ2-7; TRBD1 matches 9 bases. The germline V gene has CDR1 MNHNS and CDR2 SASEGT. V gave up 4 bases and J gave up 2 bases; unmatched junction bases: 9. The CDR3 covers 16 residues. The CDR3 DNA follows: TGTGCCAGCAGTGGGACAGGGGACAGGGTGGCCTACGAGCAGTACTTC. This translates into CASSGTGDRVAYEQYF.

The chain uses TRBV24-1 and TRBJ2-3; D not certain. CDR3 length equals 14 residues. Germline lookup yields CDR1 KGHDR and CDR2 SFDVKD. Deletions cut 9 bases from V and 4 bases from J, with 16 bases between. CDR3 protein: CATSTGVRADTQYF. The CDR3 DNA reads TGTGCCACCTCCACTGGCGTAAGGGCAGATACGCAGTATTTT.

In its sample, this clonotype was seen a few times. The V call is TRBV7-9, the J call TRBJ2-3; TRBD1 might be the D (9 bases). The CDR3 length is 17 residues. Trimming left V 7 bases short and J 2 bases short, with 22 bases between. Germline V gives CDR1 SEHNR, CDR2 FQNEAQ (reference sequence). CDR3 protein: CASNKSGGQGPTDTQYF. In nucleotides, the CDR3 is TGTGCCAGCAACAAGAGCGGGGGACAGGGCCCCACAGATACGCAGTATTTT.

The V and J genes are TRBV30 and TRBJ1-6; 7 bases are shared with TRBD1. The CDR3 is made up of 14 amino acids. J was trimmed by 8 bases and V by 0 bases; bases with no gene match: 4. Per germline, CDR1 GTSNPN and CDR2 SVGIG (reference sequence). CDR3: CAWSVYQGDSPLHF. Here the CDR3 DNA reads TGTGCCTGGAGTGTATACCAGGGGGATTCACCCCTCCACTTT.

This clonotype was recorded a few times. The rearrangement uses TRBV30 and TRBJ2-3, with D uncertain. The V end lost 2 bases, the J end lost 0 bases, and 9 bases lay between the germline ends. Per the germline V gene, CDR1 is GTSNPN and CDR2 is SVGIG (reference sequence). The CDR3 totals 14 residues. The CDR3 DNA is TGTGCCTGGAGTCCGGGCCGAAGCACAGATACGCAGTATTTT. The encoded protein is CAWSPGRSTDTQYF. The whole variable domain, filled in from reference TRBV30 and TRBJ2-3, reads SQTIHQWPATLVQPVGSPLSLECTVEGTSNPNLYWYRQAAGRGLQLLFYSVGIGQISSEVPQNLSASRPQDRQFILSSKKLLLSDSGFYLCAWSPGRSTDTQYFGPGTRLTVL.

By sample fraction, this clonotype is large (0.1 to 1%). The gene calls are TRBV5-4 and TRBJ2-2, with D perhaps given as TRBD1 or TRBD2 (5 bases each). Germline-derived CDR1 and CDR2 are SGHNT and YYREEE (reference sequence). The CDR3 has 14 residues. Trimming stripped 5 bases from V and 1 base from J, with 9 bases between. CDR3: CASRGRLNTGELFF. In DNA form, the CDR3 reads TGTGCCAGCAGGGGACGGTTGAACACCGGGGAGCTGTTTTTT.

The sample holds one count of this clonotype. The V and J genes are TRBV6-1 and TRBJ2-3, with TRBD2 matching over 11 bases. The CDR3 covers 16 residues. Germline CDR1 and CDR2: MNHNS and SASEGT. V lost 8 bases, J lost 2 bases, and 9 bases stayed unmatched. The CDR3 here is CASSPRLAGTTDTQYF. CDR3 in DNA: TGTGCCAGCTCACCCCGACTAGCGGGGACCACAGATACGCAGTATTTT.

J is TRBJ2-2 and V is TRBV6-5, with TRBD1 as a possible D gene (6 bases). Trimming left V 5 bases short and J 2 bases short, with 21 bases between. This CDR3 comprises 18 residues. Germline loops: CDR1 MNHEY, CDR2 SVGAGI. The CDR3 DNA reads TGTGCCAGCAGTGACCCCGGGTGGGGGCCGAAAAACACCGGGGAGCTGTTTTTT. This translates into CASSDPGWGPKNTGELFF.

The rearrangement joins TRBV20-1 to TRBJ1-4; TRBD1 might be the D (5 bases). V was shortened by 2 bases and J by 7 bases, with 14 bases between the two germline ends. This CDR3 comprises 14 residues. Germline-derived CDR1 and CDR2 are DFQATT and SNEGSKA (reference sequence). The CDR3, as DNA: TGCAGTGCTAGATCCCCCAACGGGGGTGAAAAACTGTTTTTT. Its translation is CSARSPNGGEKLFF.

The table lists this clonotype with a few counts. The chain recombines TRBV6-5 with TRBJ2-1, with 8 bases identical to TRBD1. V lost 2 bases and J lost 3; bases outside the gene matches: 3. Germline assignment: CDR1 MNHEY and CDR2 SVGAGI. The CDR3 sequence is 15 residues long. This CDR3 is CASSYDRGHYNEQFF. CDR3 nucleotide sequence: TGTGCCAGCAGTTACGACAGGGGACACTACAATGAGCAGTTCTTC.

The chain joins TRBV18 to TRBJ2-2; possible D gene TRBD1, 5 bases. The ends were cut back, 2 bases at V and 4 bases at J, with 11 bases in the middle. CDR3 length equals 15 residues. Germline loops: CDR1 KGHSH, CDR2 LQKENI. The CDR3 region has the DNA TGTGCCAGCTCACCAACCGATGACAGCACCGGGGAGCTGTTTTTT. Translated: CASSPTDDSTGELFF.

This clonotype has just one count. This chain uses TRBV11-2 with TRBJ1-5, with TRBD1 matching 9 bases. Germline loops: CDR1 SGHAT, CDR2 FQNNGV. Unmatched junction bases numbered 6, after V lost 3 bases and J lost 3 bases. The CDR3 extends over 16 amino acids. CDR3 region: CASSFSGQGNNQPQHF. In DNA, the CDR3 is TGTGCCAGCAGCTTTTCAGGACAGGGGAACAATCAGCCCCAGCATTTT. Full variable domain (outside the CDR3, taken from reference TRBV11-2 and TRBJ1-5): EAGVAQSPRYKIIEKRQSVAFWCNPISGHATLYWYQQILGQGPKLLIQFQNNGVVDDSQLPKDRFSAERLKGVDSTLKIQPAKLEDSAVYLCASSFSGQGNNQPQHFGDGTRLSIL.

Only a few counts were recorded for this clonotype. The chain carries TRBV19 and TRBJ1-6; TRBD1 matches 7 bases. Germline values: CDR1 LNHDA, CDR2 SQIVND (reference sequence). V was pared by 5 bases and J by 5 bases, with 9 bases of the junction left unmatched. The CDR3 consists of 16 residues. CDR3 loop: CASSGPGTANNSPLHF. The CDR3 bases are TGTGCCAGTAGTGGGCCCGGGACAGCCAATAATTCACCCCTCCACTTT.

This clonotype was recorded a few times. The chain employs TRBV6-1 and TRBJ2-2, with D unclear. Trimming pared 4 bases from V and 4 bases from J, leaving 10 bases between. The CDR3 sequence is 14 residues long. The V gene's germline CDR1 is MNHNS and CDR2 SASEGT. CDR3 residues: CASSVNRGTGELFF. The CDR3 DNA sequence: TGTGCCAGCAGTGTTAACAGAGGCACCGGGGAGCTGTTTTTT.

The chain combines TRBV7-9 with TRBJ2-7, with 10 bases fitting TRBD1. Germline V gene data show CDR1 as SEHNR and CDR2 as FQNEAQ (reference sequence). The CDR3 spans 13 residues. With V trimmed by 4 bases and J by 6 bases, 3 bases remained unmatched. CDR3 coding DNA: TGTGCCAGCAGCTGGACAGGGGGAAGCGAGCAGTACTTC. Its protein product is CASSWTGGSEQYF. Filled out from reference TRBV7-9 and TRBJ2-7, the complete variable domain reads DTGVSQNPRHKITKRGQNVTFRCDPISEHNRLYWYRQTLGQGPEFLTYFQNEAQLEKSRLLSDRFSAERPKGSFSTLEIQRTEQGDSAMYLCASSWTGGSEQYFGPGTRLTVT.

This clonotype was seen a few times. Here the CDR3 reads CSVWGGGATYNEQFF. The DNA of the CDR3 is TGCAGCGTTTGGGGAGGCGGGGCCACCTACAATGAGCAGTTCTTC. The rearrangement links TRBV29-1 to TRBJ2-1; D is perhaps TRBD2 (6 bases). Germline V lookup: CDR1 SQVTM, CDR2 ANQGSEA. V dropped 5 bases and J dropped 2 bases, with 16 bases sitting between them. The length of the CDR3 is 15 residues.

The V and J genes are TRBV5-1 and TRBJ1-2, with TRBD1 identical over 8 bases. The germline CDR1 and CDR2 sequences are SGHRS and YFSETQ. Germline trimming cut 4 bases from V and 2 bases from J; bases unmatched to any gene: 13. The CDR3 has 17 amino acids. CDR3 sequence: CASSLGQVLAGNYGYTF. DNA of the CDR3: TGCGCCAGCAGCCTGGGACAGGTGCTGGCGGGGAACTATGGCTACACCTTC.

Within the sample, this clonotype is medium-sized. The chain couples TRBV7-2 to TRBJ2-1; D is undetermined. The V gene lost 2 bases and the J gene lost 5 bases, with 4 bases spanning the gap. Germline V lookup: CDR1 SGHTA, CDR2 FQGNSA. CDR3 length equals 12 residues. The DNA for the CDR3 is TGTGCCAGCAGCTTAAACCACAATGAGCAGTTCTTC. Amino acids: CASSLNHNEQFF.

This clonotype was seen only a few times. The rearrangement links TRBV5-1 to TRBJ2-5; 7 nucleotides align to TRBD1. V lost 4 bases and J lost 3; bases outside the gene matches: 6. CDR1 and CDR2 (germline): SGHRS, YFSETQ. The CDR3 length is 14 residues. CDR3 sequence (DNA): TGCGCCAGCAGCCCCCGACAGGGTAAAGAGACCCAGTACTTC. It specifies CASSPRQGKETQYF.

The gene calls are TRBV27 and TRBJ1-2; D is possibly TRBD1 (6 bases). The CDR3 consists of 14 residues. The V gene lost 5 bases and the J gene lost 4 bases, with 14 bases spanning the gap. CDR1 MNHEY and CDR2 SMNVEV come from the germline V gene (reference sequence). This CDR3 reads CASSPLDRIYGYTF. Here the CDR3 DNA reads TGTGCCAGCAGTCCCCTGGACAGAATCTATGGCTACACCTTC.